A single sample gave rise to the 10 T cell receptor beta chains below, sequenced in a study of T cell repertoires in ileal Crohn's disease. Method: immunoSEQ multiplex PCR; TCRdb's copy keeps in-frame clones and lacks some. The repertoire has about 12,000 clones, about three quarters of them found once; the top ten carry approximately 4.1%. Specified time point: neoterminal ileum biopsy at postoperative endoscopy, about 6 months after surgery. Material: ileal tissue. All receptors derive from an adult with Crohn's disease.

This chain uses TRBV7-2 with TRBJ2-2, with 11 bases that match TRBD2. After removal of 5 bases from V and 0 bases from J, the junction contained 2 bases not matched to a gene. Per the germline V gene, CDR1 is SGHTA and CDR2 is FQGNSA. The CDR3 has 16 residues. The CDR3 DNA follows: TGTGCCAGCAGCCCGACTAGCGGGACGAACACCGGGGAGCTGTTTTTT. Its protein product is CASSPTSGTNTGELFF.

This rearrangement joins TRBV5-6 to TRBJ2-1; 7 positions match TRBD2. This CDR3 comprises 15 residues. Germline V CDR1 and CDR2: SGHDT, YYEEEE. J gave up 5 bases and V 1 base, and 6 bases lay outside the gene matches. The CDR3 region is CASSLFQRGNNEQFF. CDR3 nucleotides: TGTGCCAGCAGCTTGTTCCAGCGGGGTAACAATGAGCAGTTCTTC.

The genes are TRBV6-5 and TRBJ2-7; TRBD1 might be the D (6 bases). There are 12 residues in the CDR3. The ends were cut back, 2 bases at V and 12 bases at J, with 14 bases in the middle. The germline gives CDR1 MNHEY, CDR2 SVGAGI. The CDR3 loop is CASSYEGTRRYF. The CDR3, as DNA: TGTGCCAGCAGTTACGAGGGGACACGTCGGTACTTC.

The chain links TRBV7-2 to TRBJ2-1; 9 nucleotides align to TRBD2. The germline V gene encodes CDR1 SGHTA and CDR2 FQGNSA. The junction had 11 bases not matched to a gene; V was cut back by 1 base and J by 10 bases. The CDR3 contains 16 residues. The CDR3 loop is CASSLVGGRVGGEQFF. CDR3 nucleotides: TGTGCCAGCAGCTTAGTGGGCGGGAGGGTAGGGGGAGAGCAGTTCTTC. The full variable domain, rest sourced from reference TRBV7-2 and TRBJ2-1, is GAGVSQSPSNKVTEKGKDVELRCDPISGHTALYWYRQSLGQGLEFLIYFQGNSAPDKSGLPSDRFSAERTGGSVSTLTIQRTQQEDSAVYLCASSLVGGRVGGEQFFGPGTRLTVL.

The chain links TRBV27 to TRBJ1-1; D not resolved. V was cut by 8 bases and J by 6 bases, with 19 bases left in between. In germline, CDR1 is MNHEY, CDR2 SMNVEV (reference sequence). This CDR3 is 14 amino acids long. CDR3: CASGRGPRTAEAFF. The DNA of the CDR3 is TGTGCCAGCGGGCGAGGGCCTAGGACGGCTGAAGCTTTCTTT.

The CDR3 region is CASSHGGTGELFF. CDR3 DNA sequence: TGTGCCAGCAGCCACGGGGGAACCGGGGAGCTGTTTTTT. The chain has TRBV7-3 and TRBJ2-2, with D maybe TRBD2 (6 bases). This CDR3 comprises 13 residues. Deletions cut 5 bases from V and 5 bases from J, with 9 bases between. Germline V CDR1 and CDR2: SGHTA, FQGTGA.

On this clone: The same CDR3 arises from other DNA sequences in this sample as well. The CDR3 loop reads CASSLVPADTQYF. Written as DNA, the CDR3 is TGTGCCAGCAGTTTGGTACCGGCAGATACGCAGTATTTT. The chain combines TRBV7-9 with TRBJ2-3; D is uncertain. Per germline, CDR1 SEHNR and CDR2 FQNEAQ (reference sequence). V lost 6 bases and J 4 bases, leaving 11 bases between the germline ends. This CDR3 is 13 amino acids long.

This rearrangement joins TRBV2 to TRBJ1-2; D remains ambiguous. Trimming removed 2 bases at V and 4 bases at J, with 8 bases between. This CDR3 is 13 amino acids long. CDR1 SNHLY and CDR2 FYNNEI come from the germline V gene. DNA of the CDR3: TGTGCCAGCAGTGAACGGCAGGTCTATGGCTACACCTTC. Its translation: CASSERQVYGYTF.

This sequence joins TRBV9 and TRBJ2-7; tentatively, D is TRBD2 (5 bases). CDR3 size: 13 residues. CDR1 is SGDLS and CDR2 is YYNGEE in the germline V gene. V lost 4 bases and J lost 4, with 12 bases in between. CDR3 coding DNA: TGTGCCAGCAGCACTGATGGGAGTTACGAGCAGTACTTC. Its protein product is CASSTDGSYEQYF.

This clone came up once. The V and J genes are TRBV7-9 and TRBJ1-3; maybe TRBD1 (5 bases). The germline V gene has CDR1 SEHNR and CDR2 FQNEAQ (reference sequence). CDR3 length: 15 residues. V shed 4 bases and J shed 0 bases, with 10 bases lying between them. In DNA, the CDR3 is TGTGCCAGCAGCTCTACAGGTTTCTCTGGAAACACCATATATTTT. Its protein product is CASSSTGFSGNTIYF.